The present T cell receptor (beta chain) was sequenced within a study of blood T cell repertoires in COVID-19. Turning to the study itself: The United States, Italy and Spain supplied acute and convalescent COVID-19 samples. T cells, B-cell-depleted T cells, or PBMCs supplied cDNA or gDNA.

In the original workflow: Reference gene primer amplification yielded estimated nucleated cell counts. Clones were sequenced by immunoSEQ multiplex PCR, and TCRdb holds only the in-frame ones, with some missing. V and J calls and clone size are as listed in that table; D and trimming were resolved from the DNA. The repertoire holds around 220,000 clones, with around 85% as singletons. The CDR3 extends over 18 amino acids. The TCR sequence derives from a woman aged 45 to 65 with acute or convalescent COVID-19. V usage is TRBV7-5 and J usage is TRBJ2-5; the D segment call TRBD2 is taken from the table without a DNA check. TRBV7-5 is given as a pseudogene. Sequencing used peripheral blood. CDR3 nucleotide sequence: TGTGTCAGAAGCTTAGAGAGTCTAGCGGGAGGGCCTAAAGAGACCCAGTACTTC. Translating gives CVRSLESLAGGPKETQYF.